The table lists the clone carrying this T cell receptor beta chain with many counts. 5'RACE employing 10-nucleotide random UMIs yielded the cDNA. TCRdb reprocessed the 5' RACE reads via MiXCR and lists one record per CDR3 protein. This sample yields roughly 30,000 distinct CDR3 sequences, of which 4.6% are seen a single time; about 23% belongs to the top ten. The unsorted libraries originated from 2 million PBMCs that had been stored at -80 C. This record belongs to a study of neurological immune-mediated disorders. The V gene's germline CDR1 is SGHRS and CDR2 YFSETQ. This CDR3 contains 15 residues. Trimming removed 1 base from V and 3 bases from J, with 13 bases in between.

Sequencing was performed on PBMCs. The chain carries TRBV5-1 and TRBJ1-1; a weak D match, TRBD1 (5 bases). This TCR derives from a man younger than 35 in good health. CDR3 region: CASSLIGAEDTEAFF. The CDR3 coding sequence is TGCGCCAGCAGCTTGATCGGGGCCGAGGACACTGAAGCTTTCTTT. Full variable domain (rest looked up from reference TRBV5-1 and TRBJ1-1): KAGVTQTPRYLIKTRGQQVTLSCSPISGHRSVSWYQQTPGQGLQFLFEYFSETQRNKGNFPGRFSGRQFSNSRSEMNVSTLELGDSALYLCASSLIGAEDTEAFFGQGTRLTVV.